This T cell receptor (beta chain) was sequenced during a study of T cells after yellow fever vaccination. CDR3 size: 17 residues. The V gene's germline CDR1 is LGHDT and CDR2 YNNKEL (reference sequence). The junction had 7 bases not matched to a gene; V was cut back by 4 bases and J by 4 bases. This clonotype came up many times. TCRdb reprocessed the 5' RACE reads via MiXCR and lists one record per CDR3 protein. The sample holds under 250,000 distinct CDR3 sequences; approximately 3% are singletons and the top ten take less than 3.5%. The V gene is TRBV3-1, the J gene TRBJ2-3; 14 bases agree with TRBD2. This TCR derives from a man in his late teens or twenties who received the YFV17D yellow fever vaccine. The specimen comprised CD4+ T cells sorted from PBMCs, sampled 10 days after the yellow fever booster vaccination. The CDR3 region is CASSRTSGGSYADTQYF. CDR3 in DNA: TGTGCCAGCAGCCGGACTAGCGGGGGGTCGTACGCAGATACGCAGTATTTT.